This TCR beta chain was obtained from a study of type 1 regulatory T cells. Background on the study: This in vitro CD4 product, T-allo10, is enriched for Tr1 cells and alloantigen-specific.

The table lists this clonotype with many counts. TCRdb re-called the reads with MiXCR, one entry per CDR3 protein. The sample shows 80,000 to 100,000 distinct CDR3 sequences, 31% of them seen only once. The specimen was CD4+ T cells, either the whole sample or a sorted fraction (not recorded which). The clonotype comes from a human donor in good health.

The CDR3 region has the DNA TGCGCCAGCAGCTTTTCGGCGGGAGCATATGGGGCCAACGTCCTGACTTTC. Translating gives CASSFSAGAYGANVLTF. The V and J genes are TRBV5-1 and TRBJ2-6, with 7 bases that match TRBD2. Germline CDR1 and CDR2: SGHRS and YFSETQ. V gave up 2 bases and J gave up 3 bases; unmatched junction bases: 8. This CDR3 is built from 17 residues.